The clone carrying this T cell receptor (beta chain) was seen at least ten times. As yet, its antigen is unknown. TCR beta CDR3 region amplification was performed from RNA transcripts. HTBI primers drove first-round RT-PCR of the TCR CDR3. In TCRdb, the multiplex PCR reads were re-called with MiXCR into one record per CDR3 protein. The sample lists 340,000 or so distinct CDR3 sequences, approximately 18% occurring once. This sample stems from a study of T cells in Graves' hyperthyroidism and ophthalmopathy. Overall study findings and caveats: Blood samples included most of the expanded thyroid clonotypes exceeding 0.001.

A patient was excluded if there was uncontrolled infection, other autoimmune disease, pregnancy or lactation. Germline CDR1 is GTSNPN and CDR2 is SVGIG (reference sequence). The CDR3 has 15 residues. V gave up 5 bases and J gave up 7 bases; unmatched junction bases: 14. This chain uses TRBV30 with TRBJ2-1, with 7 bases identical to TRBD2. This receptor was obtained from a woman aged 50 to 60 with Graves' hyperthyroidism. The sequencing sample was made of blood. CDR3 in amino acids: CAWSRRGGGGNEQFF. The CDR3 nucleotides read TGTGCCTGGTCCCGCCGGGGCGGGGGAGGAAATGAGCAGTTCTTC.